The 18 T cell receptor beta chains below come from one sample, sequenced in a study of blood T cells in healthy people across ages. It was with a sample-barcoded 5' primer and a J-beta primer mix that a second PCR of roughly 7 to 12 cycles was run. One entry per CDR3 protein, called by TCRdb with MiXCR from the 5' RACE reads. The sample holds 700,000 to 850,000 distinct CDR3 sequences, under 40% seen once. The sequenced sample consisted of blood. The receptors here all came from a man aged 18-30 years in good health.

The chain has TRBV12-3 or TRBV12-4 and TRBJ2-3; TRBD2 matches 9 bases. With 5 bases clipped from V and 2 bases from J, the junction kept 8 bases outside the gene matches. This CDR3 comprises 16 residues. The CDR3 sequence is CASSPPLAGHTDTQYF. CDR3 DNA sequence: TGTGCCAGCAGTCCACCGCTAGCGGGGCACACAGATACGCAGTATTTT.

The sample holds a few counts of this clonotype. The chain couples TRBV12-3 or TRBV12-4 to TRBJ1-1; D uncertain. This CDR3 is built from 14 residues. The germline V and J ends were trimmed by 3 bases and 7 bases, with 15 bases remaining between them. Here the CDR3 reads CASSFSTTVNEAFF. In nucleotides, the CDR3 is TGTGCCAGCAGTTTTAGTACTACAGTTAATGAAGCTTTCTTT.

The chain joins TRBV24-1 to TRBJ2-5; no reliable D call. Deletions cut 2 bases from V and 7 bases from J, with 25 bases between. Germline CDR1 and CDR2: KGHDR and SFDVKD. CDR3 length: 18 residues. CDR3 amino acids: CATSDSLDVSVPSGTQYF. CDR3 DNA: TGTGCCACCAGTGATTCCCTGGACGTATCGGTCCCAAGTGGGACCCAGTACTTC.

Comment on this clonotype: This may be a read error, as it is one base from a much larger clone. CDR3 loop: CASRDISIDTQYF. CDR3 nucleotide sequence: TGTGCCAGCAGGGACATTAGCATAGATACGCAGTATTTT. V gene TRBV12-3 or TRBV12-4 combines with J gene TRBJ2-3; possible D gene TRBD1, 5 bases. This CDR3 contains 13 residues.

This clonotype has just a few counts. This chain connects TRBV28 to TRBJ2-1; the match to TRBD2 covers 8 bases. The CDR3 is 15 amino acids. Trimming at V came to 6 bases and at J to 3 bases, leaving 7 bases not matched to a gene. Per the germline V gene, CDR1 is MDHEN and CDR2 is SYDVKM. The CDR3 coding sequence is TGTGCCAGCAGAACCGGGACTAGTCGCTACAATGAGCAGTTCTTC. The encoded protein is CASRTGTSRYNEQFF. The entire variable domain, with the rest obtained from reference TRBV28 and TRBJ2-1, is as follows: DVKVTQSSRYLVKRTGEKVFLECVQDMDHENMFWYRQDPGLGLRLIYFSYDVKMKEKGDIPEGYSVSREKKERFSLILESASTNQTSMYLCASRTGTSRYNEQFFGPGTRLTVL.

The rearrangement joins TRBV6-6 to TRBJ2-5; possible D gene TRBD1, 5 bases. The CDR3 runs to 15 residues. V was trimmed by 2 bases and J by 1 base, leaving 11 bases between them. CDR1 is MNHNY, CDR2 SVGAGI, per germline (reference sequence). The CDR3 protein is CASSYAATVQETQYF. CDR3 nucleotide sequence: TGTGCCAGCAGTTACGCGGCGACAGTCCAAGAGACCCAGTACTTC.

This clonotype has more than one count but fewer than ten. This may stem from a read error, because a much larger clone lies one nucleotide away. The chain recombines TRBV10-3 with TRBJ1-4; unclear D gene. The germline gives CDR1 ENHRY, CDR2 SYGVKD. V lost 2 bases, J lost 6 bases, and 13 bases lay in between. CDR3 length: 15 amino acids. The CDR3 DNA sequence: TGTGCCATCAGTGAGGCGGAGCAGAGATATGAAAAACTGTTTTTT. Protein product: CAISEAEQRYEKLFF.

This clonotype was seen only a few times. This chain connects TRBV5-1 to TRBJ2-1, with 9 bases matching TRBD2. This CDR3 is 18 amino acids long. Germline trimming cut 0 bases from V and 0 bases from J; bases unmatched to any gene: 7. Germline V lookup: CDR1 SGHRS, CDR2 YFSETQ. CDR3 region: CASSLGAAGGNSYNEQFF. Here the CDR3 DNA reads TGCGCCAGCAGCTTGGGAGCCGCGGGGGGGAACTCCTACAATGAGCAGTTCTTC.

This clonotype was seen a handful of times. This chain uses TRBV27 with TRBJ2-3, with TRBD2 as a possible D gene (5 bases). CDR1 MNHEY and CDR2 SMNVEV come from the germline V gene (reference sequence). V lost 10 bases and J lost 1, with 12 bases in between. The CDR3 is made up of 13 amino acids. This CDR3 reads CATGRLRTDTQYF. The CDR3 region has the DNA TGTGCCACGGGGAGACTACGCACAGATACGCAGTATTTT.

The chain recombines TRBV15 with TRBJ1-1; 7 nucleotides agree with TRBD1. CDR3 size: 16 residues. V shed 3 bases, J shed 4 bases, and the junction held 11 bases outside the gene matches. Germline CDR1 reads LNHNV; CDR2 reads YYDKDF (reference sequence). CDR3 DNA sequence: TGTGCCACCAGCAGCAGCATCAGGGGGTACGGCACTGAAGCTTTCTTT. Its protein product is CATSSSIRGYGTEAFF. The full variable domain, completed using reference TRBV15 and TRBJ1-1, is DAMVIQNPRYQVTQFGKPVTLSCSQTLNHNVMYWYQQKSSQAPKLLFHYYDKDFNNEADTPDNFQSRRPNTSFCFLDIRSPGLGDTAMYLCATSSSIRGYGTEAFFGQGTRLTVV.

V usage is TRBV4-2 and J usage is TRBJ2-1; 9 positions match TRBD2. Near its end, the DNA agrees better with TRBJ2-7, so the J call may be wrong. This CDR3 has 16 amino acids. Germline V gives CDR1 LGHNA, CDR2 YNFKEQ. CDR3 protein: CASSQVSSGGRNEQYF. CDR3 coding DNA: TGTGCCAGCAGCCAGGTCAGCAGCGGGGGGCGAAATGAGCAGTACTTC.

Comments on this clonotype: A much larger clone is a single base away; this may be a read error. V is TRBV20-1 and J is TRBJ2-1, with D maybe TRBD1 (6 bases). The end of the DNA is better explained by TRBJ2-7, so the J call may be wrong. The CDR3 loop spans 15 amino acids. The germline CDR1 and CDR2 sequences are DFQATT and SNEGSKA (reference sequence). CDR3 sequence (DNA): TGCAGTGCTAATACCAGGACAGACACCTACAATGAGCAGTACTTC. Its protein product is CSANTRTDTYNEQYF.

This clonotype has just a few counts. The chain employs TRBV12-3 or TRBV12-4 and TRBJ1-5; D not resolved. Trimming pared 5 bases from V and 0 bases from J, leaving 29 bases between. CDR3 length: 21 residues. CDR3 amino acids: CASSAPPPQGRIFYSNQPQHF. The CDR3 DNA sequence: TGTGCCAGCAGTGCCCCCCCACCCCAAGGACGGATCTTTTATAGCAATCAGCCCCAGCATTTT.

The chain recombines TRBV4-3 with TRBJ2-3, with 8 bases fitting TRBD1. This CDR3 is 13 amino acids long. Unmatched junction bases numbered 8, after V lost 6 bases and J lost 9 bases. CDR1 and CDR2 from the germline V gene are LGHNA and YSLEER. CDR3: CASRRQGSMTQYF. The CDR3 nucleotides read TGCGCCAGCAGGCGACAGGGGTCGATGACGCAGTATTTT.

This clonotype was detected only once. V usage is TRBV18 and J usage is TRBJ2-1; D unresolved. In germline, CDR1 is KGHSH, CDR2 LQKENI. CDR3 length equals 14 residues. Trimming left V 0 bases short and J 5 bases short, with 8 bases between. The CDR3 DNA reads TGTGCCAGCTCACCACCGAGTCTAAACAATGAGCAGTTCTTC. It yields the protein CASSPPSLNNEQFF. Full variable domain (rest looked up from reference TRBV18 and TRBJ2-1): NAGVMQNPRHLVRRRGQEARLRCSPMKGHSHVYWYRQLPEEGLKFMVYLQKENIIDESGMPKERFSAEFPKEGPSILRIQQVVRGDSAAYFCASSPPSLNNEQFFGPGTRLTVL.

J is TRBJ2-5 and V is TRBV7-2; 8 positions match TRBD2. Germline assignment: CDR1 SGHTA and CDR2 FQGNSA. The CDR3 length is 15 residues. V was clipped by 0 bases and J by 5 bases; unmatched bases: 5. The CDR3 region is CASSLAPTSAETQYF. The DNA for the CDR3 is TGTGCCAGCAGCTTAGCCCCGACTAGCGCGGAGACCCAGTACTTC.

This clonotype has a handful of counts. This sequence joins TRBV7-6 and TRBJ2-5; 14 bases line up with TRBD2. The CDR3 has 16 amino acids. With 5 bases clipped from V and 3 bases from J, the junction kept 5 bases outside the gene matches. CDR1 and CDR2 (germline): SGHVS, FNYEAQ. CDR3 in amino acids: CASSPRLAGGKETQYF. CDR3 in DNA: TGTGCCAGCAGCCCCAGACTAGCGGGGGGGAAAGAGACCCAGTACTTC.

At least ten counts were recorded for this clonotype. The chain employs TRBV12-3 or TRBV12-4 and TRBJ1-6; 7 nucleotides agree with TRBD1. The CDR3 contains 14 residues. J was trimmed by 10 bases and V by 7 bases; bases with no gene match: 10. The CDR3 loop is CASTRQGRYSPLHF. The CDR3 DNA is TGTGCCAGCACACGACAGGGAAGGTACTCACCCCTCCACTTT.